The clone carrying this TCR beta chain was seen many times. As yet, its antigen is unknown. The entry originates in a study of T cells in Graves' hyperthyroidism and ophthalmopathy. Study-wide results and limits: Ophthalmopathy, which appeared later, was predicted by the model a median about 5.9 months before onset.

Regions amplified from RNA transcripts were the TCR beta CDR3 regions. A set of HTBI primers served as the primers for a first-round RT-PCR of the TCR CDR3. TCRdb re-called the multiplex PCR reads through MiXCR, storing one row per CDR3 protein. Found here are 460,000 or so distinct CDR3 sequences, approximately 14% of them singletons; the top ten hold under 20%. The CDR3 covers 12 residues. Trimming removed 6 bases from V and 0 bases from J, with 6 bases in between. Germline V gene sequence: CDR1 DFQATT, CDR2 SNEGSKA (reference sequence). Hyperthyroidism patients were newly diagnosed, had disease duration under 2 months, and were aged 18 to 65 years. Diagnoses were established using clinical symptoms, serum thyroxine and TRAb, thyroid ultrasound and orbital computed tomography. Each 10 ml fresh peripheral blood draw supplied the PBMCs.

The source is a woman under 30 with Graves' hyperthyroidism. The chain combines TRBV20-1 with TRBJ1-5; D uncertain. Sequences were obtained from blood. The CDR3 here is CSAAYSNQPQHF. The CDR3 DNA follows: TGCAGTGCAGCGTATAGCAATCAGCCCCAGCATTTT.